The clone carrying this T cell receptor beta chain was detected only a few times. Its antigen remains unidentified. This specimen belongs to a study of neurological immune-mediated disorders. General study points: Multiple sclerosis patients had less TCR clonal expansion than even healthy controls, unlike HTLV-1-associated myelopathy.

Trimming cost V 5 bases and J 7 bases, with 16 bases left between them. The CDR3 is 15 residues long. From germline, CDR1 is SGHDT and CDR2 YYEEEE. TCRdb re-called the 5' RACE reads with MiXCR, one entry per CDR3 protein. The profile shows about 43,000 distinct CDR3 sequences, more than 9.5% of them singletons. The genes are TRBV5-6 and TRBJ1-6; D perhaps matches TRBD1 (6 bases). The sequenced sample was PBMCs. The TCR originated in a female donor in good health. CDR3 region: CASRRTGTINSPLHF. CDR3 coding DNA: TGTGCCAGCAGGAGAACCGGGACAATCAATTCACCCCTCCACTTT.